These 6 T cell receptor beta chains share one sample of origin, sequenced in a study of cytomegalovirus exposure and HLA in healthy donors. The PCR contained 60 Vbeta and 13 Jbeta primers. TCRdb keeps only in-frame clones here, not all; method: immunoSEQ multiplex PCR. This sample has about 170,000 clones; roughly 80% occur once, and the top ten carry 2.4%. Sequencing input: PBMCs. These receptors were obtained from a male donor in good health and CMV-seronegative.

The chain joins TRBV5-8 to TRBJ2-2; 10 bases agree with TRBD1. Per the germline V gene, CDR1 is SGHTS and CDR2 is YDEGEE. The V segment lost 4 bases and the J segment 3 bases; nucleotides outside the gene matches: 6. The CDR3 sequence is 16 residues long. CDR3 sequence reads: CASSRGTGDYTGELFF. The DNA of the CDR3 is TGTGCCAGCAGCCGCGGGACAGGGGATTACACCGGGGAGCTGTTTTTT.

This rearrangement joins TRBV7-9 to TRBJ1-2; 10 bases are shared with TRBD1. The V gene's germline CDR1 is SEHNR and CDR2 FQNEAQ (reference sequence). V dropped 4 bases and J dropped 8; count of bases not matched to a gene: 19. This CDR3 is 18 amino acids long. The chain's CDR3 is CASSSGLKTGGVLLGYTF. The CDR3 DNA sequence: TGTGCCAGCAGCTCAGGGCTCAAGACAGGGGGCGTCCTACTCGGCTACACCTTC.

This chain uses TRBV7-2 with TRBJ1-3; D remains ambiguous. V gave up 5 bases and J gave up 5 bases, with 10 bases separating them. The germline V gene has CDR1 SGHTA and CDR2 FQGNSA. The CDR3 has 13 residues. CDR3 loop: CASSPLRRNTIYF. In DNA form, the CDR3 reads TGTGCCAGCAGCCCCCTCAGGCGAAACACCATATATTTT. The variable domain in full, with the rest retrieved from reference TRBV7-2 and TRBJ1-3, is GAGVSQSPSNKVTEKGKDVELRCDPISGHTALYWYRQSLGQGLEFLIYFQGNSAPDKSGLPSDRFSAERTGGSVSTLTIQRTQQEDSAVYLCASSPLRRNTIYFGEGSWLTVV.

In nucleotides, the CDR3 is TGTGCCAGTAGTACTGCGGGACAGCCACCGATATACGAGCAGTACTTC. Its translation: CASSTAGQPPIYEQYF. V gene TRBV19 combines with J gene TRBJ2-7; D possibly corresponds to TRBD1 (7 bases). Trimming pared 4 bases from V and 4 bases from J, leaving 20 bases between. The CDR3 runs to 16 residues. Germline lookup yields CDR1 LNHDA and CDR2 SQIVND (reference sequence).

V is TRBV2 and J is TRBJ2-7; D perhaps matches TRBD1 (6 bases). CDR1 SNHLY and CDR2 FYNNEI come from the germline V gene. The CDR3 is 13 residues long. Trimming pared 6 bases from V and 3 bases from J, leaving 12 bases between. The CDR3 loop is CASSRQAIYEQYF. CDR3 nucleotide sequence: TGTGCCAGCAGCCGACAGGCGATCTACGAGCAGTACTTC.

The chain couples TRBV9 to TRBJ2-2, with D possibly matching TRBD1 (5 bases). CDR3 length equals 15 residues. The V gene's germline CDR1 is SGDLS and CDR2 YYNGEE. V was cut by 0 bases and J by 5 bases, with 11 bases left in between. This CDR3 is CASSVAGLGTGELFF. CDR3 nucleotides: TGTGCCAGCAGCGTAGCAGGGTTGGGGACCGGGGAGCTGTTTTTT.